The 13 T cell receptor beta chains listed next were all sequenced from one sample in a study of T cell changes during pregnancy in multiple sclerosis. Measured with immunoSEQ multiplex PCR; TCRdb has only the in-frame clones, and not every one. The sample includes 30,000 to 40,000 clones, 88% seen only once; the top ten take 6.5% to 8.5%. Sequenced here: CD8+ T cells from peripheral blood mononuclear cells, sampled in the third trimester of pregnancy. All receptors come from a female donor with multiple sclerosis, enrolled in a pregnancy study.

With respect to this clone: Additional DNA sequences in this sample encode the identical CDR3. The V gene is TRBV19, the J gene TRBJ1-5; 7 nucleotides line up with TRBD1. The CDR3 has 14 amino acids. CDR1 is LNHDA and CDR2 is SQIVND in the germline V gene (reference sequence). V lost 3 bases, J lost 4 bases, and 3 bases stayed unmatched. The CDR3 sequence: CASSIRDSNQPQHF. CDR3 nucleotides: TGTGCCAGTAGTATCCGGGACAGTAATCAGCCCCAGCATTTT. The full variable domain, with the rest looked up from reference TRBV19 and TRBJ1-5, is DGGITQSPKYLFRKEGQNVTLSCEQNLNHDAMYWYRQDPGQGLRLIYYSQIVNDFQKGDIAEGYSVSREKKESFPLTVTSAQKNPTAFYLCASSIRDSNQPQHFGDGTRLSIL.

The rearrangement links TRBV5-1 to TRBJ1-1; a possible D gene is TRBD1 (5 bases). Germline-derived CDR1 and CDR2 are SGHRS and YFSETQ. This CDR3 comprises 18 residues. The V gene lost 4 bases and the J gene lost 1 base, with 23 bases spanning the gap. CDR3 bases: TGCGCCAGCAGCCCCGGGTCTGGTGGGGCAGGATGGAACACTGAAGCTTTCTTT. As protein: CASSPGSGGAGWNTEAFF.

This chain connects TRBV7-9 to TRBJ1-1; D remains ambiguous. CDR1 and CDR2 from the germline V gene are SEHNR and FQNEAQ (reference sequence). The ends were cut back, 8 bases at V and 0 bases at J, with 13 bases in the middle. This CDR3 comprises 14 residues. CDR3 DNA: TGTGCCAGCGGGGTTTCGGGATTGAACACTGAAGCTTTCTTT. Amino acid sequence: CASGVSGLNTEAFF.

The V and J genes are TRBV6-4 and TRBJ2-1; D unresolved. This CDR3 is built from 15 residues. Between the trimmed V and J ends, which lost 3 bases and 6 bases, there was a span of 15 bases. Looked up from germline, CDR1 is MRHNA and CDR2 is SNTAGT. CDR3 loop: CASSESSGEPNEQFF. DNA for the CDR3: TGTGCCAGCAGTGAGTCATCCGGAGAGCCCAATGAGCAGTTCTTC.

This chain links TRBV6-5 with TRBJ2-1; 9 bases are shared with TRBD2. The germline gives CDR1 MNHEY, CDR2 SVGAGI. CDR3 length: 15 amino acids. The ends lost 4 bases at V and 9 bases at J; junction bases unmatched: 10. CDR3 loop: CASSFSGGPWGEQFF. The DNA of the CDR3 is TGTGCCAGCAGTTTTAGCGGGGGCCCCTGGGGTGAGCAGTTCTTC.

In this sample, this clone turned up once. This chain links TRBV27 with TRBJ2-2, with a possible D match to TRBD1 (5 bases). The length of the CDR3 is 15 residues. Germline CDR1 reads MNHEY; CDR2 reads SMNVEV (reference sequence). Deletions cut 5 bases from V and 1 base from J, with 11 bases between. The CDR3 region has the DNA TGTGCCAGCAGTCCAGGGTTGTGGAACACCGGGGAGCTGTTTTTT. It is translated as CASSPGLWNTGELFF.

The chain carries TRBV6-5 and TRBJ1-1; D call uncertain. The CDR3 covers 13 residues. Germline V gene data show CDR1 as MNHEY and CDR2 as SVGAGI. The ends were cut back, 4 bases at V and 4 bases at J, with 10 bases in the middle. The CDR3, as DNA: TGTGCCAGCAGTTTCGGTCTCGGCACTGAAGCTTTCTTT. The encoded protein is CASSFGLGTEAFF.

This chain's CDR3 is CASSSTIPWTGLNSDEQYF. Written as DNA, the CDR3 is TGTGCCAGCAGTTCCACCATCCCCTGGACAGGTTTGAATTCCGACGAGCAGTACTTC. The V gene is TRBV27, the J gene TRBJ2-7; 7 bases are a match to TRBD1. This CDR3 contains 19 residues. Germline V gene lookup returns CDR1 MNHEY and CDR2 SMNVEV (reference sequence). V trimming: 4 bases; J trimming: 5 bases; junction bases outside the gene matches: 23.

V usage is TRBV27 and J usage is TRBJ2-1; 8 positions match TRBD2. The CDR3 has 12 amino acids. The trim removed 9 bases at V and 9 bases at J, leaving 7 bases unmatched. Looked up from germline, CDR1 is MNHEY and CDR2 is SMNVEV (reference sequence). The chain's CDR3 is CASHGGGGEQFF. The CDR3 region has the DNA TGTGCCAGTCACGGGGGGGGAGGTGAGCAGTTCTTC.

The V gene is TRBV4-1, the J gene TRBJ2-2; 7 nucleotides line up with TRBD1. V lost 4 bases, J lost 0 bases, and 8 bases stayed unmatched. The CDR3 is 17 residues long. Per the germline V gene, CDR1 is MGHRA and CDR2 is YSYEKL. The CDR3 DNA sequence: TGCGCCAGCAGCCCCCTTGGGACAGACGCGAACACCGGGGAGCTGTTTTTT. Translated: CASSPLGTDANTGELFF.

Concerning this clone: The junction departs from the called germline gene at one end, perhaps through a read error. The V and J genes are TRBV7-7 and TRBJ1-1; D unresolved. Germline lookup yields CDR1 SSHAT and CDR2 FNYEAQ (reference sequence). The CDR3 has 14 residues. The DNA of the CDR3 is TGTGCTAGCAGCTTATGGAGTCTTGACACTGAAGCTTTCTTT. Translated: CASSLWSLDTEAFF.

V usage is TRBV5-1 and J usage is TRBJ2-5; 7 bases map to TRBD1. V shed 2 bases and J 3 bases; nucleotides not matched to a gene: 4. Germline CDR1 is SGHRS and CDR2 is YFSETQ. The CDR3 totals 14 residues. CDR3: CASSLRQGKETQYF. Written as DNA, the CDR3 is TGCGCCAGCAGCTTACGACAGGGAAAAGAGACCCAGTACTTC.

This clone occurred many times. The genes are TRBV29-1 and TRBJ1-2; 7 bases fit TRBD1. Looked up from germline, CDR1 is SQVTM and CDR2 is ANQGSEA. CDR3 length: 16 residues. J was trimmed by 4 bases and V by 5 bases; bases with no gene match: 16. The CDR3 DNA reads as TGCAGCGTTCACCCCGCGGGACAGACCCTAGGCTATGGCTACACCTTC. Its translation is CSVHPAGQTLGYGYTF.